This T cell receptor beta chain emerged from a study of blood T cell repertoires in COVID-19. Study-level background: PBMCs, B-cell-depleted T cells, or T cells were the source of the cDNA or gDNA that made up the material.

In the source study's methods: Reference gene primer amplification in the assay estimated nucleated cell counts. Clones were read by immunoSEQ multiplex PCR, and TCRdb kept only the in-frame ones, dropping some. V and J calls and clone size are copied from that table; D and trimming were computed from the DNA. This sample has about 140,000 clones; approximately 84% occur once, and the top ten carry 35% to 55%. The germline V gene has CDR1 MNHEY and CDR2 SVGAGI. There are 14 residues in the CDR3. V lost 6 bases, J lost 4 bases, and 12 bases lay in between. This receptor was obtained from a human donor in a cohort sampled during active COVID-19. The material sequenced was peripheral blood. The V call is TRBV6-5, the J call TRBJ2-2; tentative D call: TRBD1 (5 bases). CDR3 bases: TGTGCCAGCAGCGCAGACAGACTCACCGGGGAGCTGTTTTTT. It yields the protein CASSADRLTGELFF.